A single T cell receptor beta chain is shown here with its context. The antigen it recognizes is unknown. Per-nucleotide qualities are absent, and no much larger clonotype sits a single base away. As encoded in the germline V gene, CDR1 is MNHEY while CDR2 is SVGAGI. V is pared back by 4 bases and J by 0 bases, with 10 bases lying between the germline termini. There are 14 amino acids in the CDR3, from cysteine to phenylalanine inclusive. The retained sequence is limited to the CDR3, 42 bases, with the frame set at the first base. The data belong to a study of T-cell reconstitution after alpha-beta-depleted transplantation in children (dated by TCRdb to 2016 to 2017). Looking at the study overall: The study quantitatively tracked T-cell immune reconstitution after TCRalphabeta/CD19-depleted allogeneic hematopoietic cell transplantation in children using TCR repertoire profiling.

To prepare the library, PCR was applied. TCRdb shows the sequencer as Illumina HiSeq 2500. TCR libraries were prepared with molecular barcoding, using unique molecular identifiers to normalize TCRbeta repertoire quantification. TCRdb ran its own pipeline on the public reads, namely fastp trimming at Q25 and MiXCR clone calling, and kept in-frame beta chains. Each CDR3 protein appears once, grouped with its most common genes and DNA. The sample table shows approximately 400,000 distinct CDR3 sequences, and 9.5% to 13% are seen once. 4.5% to 6.5% of the sample comes from the top ten. The TCR was taken from a human donor who donated a stem cell graft to a child with acute myeloid leukemia. The receptor chain draws on TRBV6-5 and TRBJ2-7; the D call is possibly TRBD1 or TRBD2, each sharing 5 bases. The sequences come from PBMCs from the stem cell graft donor, collected from the stem cell graft. The CDR3 amino acid sequence is: CASSSPGSSYEQYF. The DNA is as follows: TGTGCCAGCAGTTCCCCAGGGAGCTCCTACGAGCAGTACTTC.